This paragraph covers one TCR beta chain sequence. Sequencing was performed with immunoSEQ multiplex PCR; in TCRdb, only in-frame clones are kept and a portion is missing. The top ten clones hold about 1.2% of a sample with 55,000 to 75,000 clones, about nine tenths of them seen once. This CDR3 is built from 14 residues. With V trimmed by 3 bases and J by 8 bases, 3 bases remained unmatched. Looked up from germline, CDR1 is SEHNR and CDR2 is FQNEAQ (reference sequence). The sample comes from a study of T cell changes during pregnancy in multiple sclerosis. The starting material was peripheral blood, obtained after pregnancy. The sequence came from a female donor in good health, enrolled as a control in a pregnancy study. J is TRBJ1-6 and V is TRBV7-9; 8 bases fit TRBD1. The CDR3 is CASSFAGGHSPLHF. The CDR3 DNA reads TGTGCCAGCAGCTTTGCAGGGGGCCATTCACCCCTCCACTTT.